This TCR beta chain was found in a study of CD8 T cells in ankylosing spondylitis. Study-wide findings and caveats: CD8+ disease-linked clones were present at relatively low frequencies in blood. Disease-associated clones were reportedly significantly overrepresented in matched ankylosing spondylitis synovial fluid. Blood from ankylosing spondylitis patients appeared to carry a characteristic eight-variant TCR beta motif.

V lost 6 bases and J lost 0, with 12 bases in between. The length of the CDR3 is 15 residues. Quantitative 5'-RACE with molecular barcodes was used to make the TCR beta libraries. TCRdb passed the 5' RACE reads through MiXCR, listing each CDR3 protein once. The sample gives approximately 440,000 distinct CDR3 sequences, about a sixth of which show up once; approximately 0.97% is in the top ten. Comment on this clonotype: Its antigen remains unknown.

The chain is built from TRBV12-3 or TRBV12-4 and TRBJ1-5, with D maybe TRBD1 (6 bases). This sequence was found in a male donor with ankylosing spondylitis. Material for sequencing was blood, either unsorted or a sorted T cell fraction (not recorded which). The CDR3 coding sequence is TGTGCCAGCAGATCGGGGGGCTATAGCAATCAGCCCCAGCATTTT. This encodes CASRSGGYSNQPQHF.